The 12 T cell receptor beta chains listed next were all sequenced from one sample in a study of a mutant IDH1 vaccine in newly diagnosed glioma. These receptors' targets are unknown. Clones were sequenced by immunoSEQ multiplex PCR, and TCRdb holds only the in-frame ones, with some missing. The table lists 39,000 or so clones, 75% to 85% of them singletons. Noted time point: week 5, during vaccination. The content of each vaccine dose was 300 ug of mutant IDH1 20-mer peptide, and topical imiquimod accompanied it. The specimen was PBMCs, collected from a glioma patient whose treatment included an IDH1 peptide vaccine. These receptors originate from a man aged 35 to 55 with glioma.

The gene calls are TRBV6-5 and TRBJ1-2; TRBD1 aligns across 8 bases. There are 15 residues in the CDR3. Germline lookup yields CDR1 MNHEY and CDR2 SVGAGI. J lost 8 bases, V lost 8 bases, and 16 bases had no gene match. The CDR3 DNA is TGTGCCAGCCGCGCCCCCGGGACAGGTTGGTTAGGCTACACCTTC. Amino acid sequence: CASRAPGTGWLGYTF.

This rearrangement joins TRBV4-1 to TRBJ2-3; D is possibly TRBD1 or TRBD2 (5 bases each). Per the germline V gene, CDR1 is MGHRA and CDR2 is YSYEKL. The CDR3 extends over 14 amino acids. Trimming removed 2 bases at V and 6 bases at J, with 12 bases between. The CDR3 reads CASSQLGAADTQYF. The CDR3, as DNA: TGCGCCAGCAGCCAACTCGGGGCAGCGGATACGCAGTATTTT.

The rearrangement joins TRBV7-9 to TRBJ1-1; the match to TRBD1 covers 8 bases. Germline CDR1 SEHNR, CDR2 FQNEAQ (reference sequence). V shed 5 bases, J shed 2 bases, and the junction held 4 bases outside the gene matches. This CDR3 comprises 14 residues. The CDR3 sequence is CASSPGQANTEAFF. In DNA form, the CDR3 reads TGTGCCAGCAGCCCGGGACAGGCCAACACTGAAGCTTTCTTT.

This chain links TRBV10-3 with TRBJ2-2; D is undetermined. Germline V gives CDR1 ENHRY, CDR2 SYGVKD. Trimming pared 10 bases from V and 1 base from J, leaving 13 bases between. There are 14 residues in the CDR3. Here the CDR3 DNA reads TGTGCCACGAGAATAAACCAGAACACCGGGGAGCTGTTTTTT. Its protein is CATRINQNTGELFF.

This clone appeared a single time. The genes are TRBV7-2 and TRBJ2-1; possible D gene TRBD2, 6 bases. Germline CDR1 and CDR2: SGHTA and FQGNSA. Trimming took off 1 base at V and 1 base at J, with 11 bases between the two ends. There are 16 residues in the CDR3. The CDR3 DNA reads TGTGCCAGCAGCTTAGTGGCGGGGTCTTCCTACAATGAGCAGTTCTTC. It codes for CASSLVAGSSYNEQFF.

The chain combines TRBV5-4 with TRBJ2-5; D gene ambiguous. This CDR3 region has 14 residues. The germline V gene encodes CDR1 SGHNT and CDR2 YYREEE (reference sequence). V lost 1 base and J lost 0, with 7 bases in between. CDR3 protein: CASSLLHNQETQYF. CDR3 DNA sequence: TGTGCCAGCAGCTTGTTACACAACCAAGAGACCCAGTACTTC.

This clone was counted once. This chain connects TRBV6-1 to TRBJ1-6; D ambiguous. The germline V and J ends were trimmed by 7 bases and 7 bases, with 11 bases remaining between them. CDR3 length: 13 residues. Germline V CDR1 and CDR2: MNHNS, SASEGT. This chain's CDR3 is CASNQLENSPLHF. The DNA of the CDR3 is TGTGCCAGCAACCAACTGGAGAATTCACCCCTCCACTTT.

This chain uses TRBV6-5 with TRBJ2-7; 11 nucleotides agree with TRBD1. Germline values: CDR1 MNHEY, CDR2 SVGAGI. Unmatched junction bases numbered 0, after V lost 0 bases and J lost 2 bases. CDR3 size: 15 residues. Written as DNA, the CDR3 is TGTGCCAGCAGTTACTCGGGACAGGGGGCCTACGAGCAGTACTTC. This codes for CASSYSGQGAYEQYF.

The CDR3, as DNA: TGTGCCAGCTCACCGGTCCATCAAGTGGGTGAGCAGTTCTTC. Protein sequence: CASSPVHQVGEQFF. This sequence joins TRBV18 and TRBJ2-1; D ambiguous. Germline assignment: CDR1 KGHSH and CDR2 LQKENI. With 3 bases removed from V and 9 bases from J, the gap between germline ends came to 15 bases. The CDR3 spans 14 residues.

In its sample, this clone was seen once. V and J are TRBV7-2 and TRBJ1-5, with a tentative D call TRBD1 (5 bases). Germline-derived CDR1 and CDR2 are SGHTA and FQGNSA. V dropped 1 base and J dropped 0 bases, with 13 bases sitting between them. This CDR3 has 17 residues. The CDR3 here is CASSLEGLAYSNQPQHF. The CDR3 region has the DNA TGTGCCAGCAGCTTAGAGGGGCTGGCTTATAGCAATCAGCCCCAGCATTTT.

The table lists this clone with a count of one. The chain carries TRBV2 and TRBJ1-3, with 8 bases lining up with TRBD1. The CDR3 covers 15 residues. Trimming cost V 5 bases and J 0 bases; bases outside gene matches: 3. The V gene's germline CDR1 is SNHLY and CDR2 FYNNEI. This CDR3 is CASSTGGFSGNTIYF. Written as DNA, the CDR3 is TGTGCCAGCAGTACAGGGGGTTTCTCTGGAAACACCATATATTTT.

The gene calls are TRBV9 and TRBJ2-5, with D maybe TRBD2 (5 bases). CDR3 length equals 14 residues. Germline V CDR1 and CDR2: SGDLS, YYNGEE. The V gene lost 4 bases and the J gene lost 0 bases, with 10 bases spanning the gap. CDR3 residues: CASSKTGNQETQYF. DNA for the CDR3: TGTGCCAGCAGCAAGACGGGAAACCAAGAGACCCAGTACTTC.